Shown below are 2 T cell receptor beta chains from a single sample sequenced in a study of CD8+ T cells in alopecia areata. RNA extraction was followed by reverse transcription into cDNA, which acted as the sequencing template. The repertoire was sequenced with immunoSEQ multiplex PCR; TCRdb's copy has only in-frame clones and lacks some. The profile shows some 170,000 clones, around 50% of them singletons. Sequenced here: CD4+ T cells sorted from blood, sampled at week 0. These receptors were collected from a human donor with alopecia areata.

The CDR3 sequence is CASSFAANTGELFF. DNA for the CDR3: TGCGCCAGCAGCTTTGCAGCGAACACCGGGGAGCTGTTTTTT. The chain has TRBV5-1 and TRBJ2-2; D gene ambiguous. CDR3 length equals 14 residues. The germline V gene has CDR1 SGHRS and CDR2 YFSETQ. The V and J ends lost 2 bases and 0 bases respectively, with 5 bases between them.

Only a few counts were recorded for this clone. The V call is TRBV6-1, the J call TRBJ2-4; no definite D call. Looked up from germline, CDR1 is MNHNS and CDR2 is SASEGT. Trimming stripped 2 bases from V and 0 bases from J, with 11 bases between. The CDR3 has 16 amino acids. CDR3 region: CASSESVNLAKNIQYF. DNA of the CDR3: TGTGCCAGCAGTGAATCGGTTAATCTAGCCAAAAACATTCAGTACTTC.